Detailed here is one T cell receptor beta chain. As yet, its antigen is unknown. The data belong to a study of T cells expressing NK-cell markers. At the level of the study: Sorted CD3+CD56+NKG2C+, CD3+CD56+NKG2C- and CD3+CD56-NKG2C+ T cells supplied TCR beta repertoires. HCMV seropositivity marked most of the eight sequenced donors; one was seronegative.

There are 12 residues in the CDR3. From germline, CDR1 is MNHEY and CDR2 SVGAGI. Findings and caveats of the study: In a handful of donors, these clonotypes also led the CD3+CD56-NKG2C+ fraction.

Template switching by 5'RACE with UMIs generated the TCR beta cDNA. TCRdb re-called the 5' RACE reads and catalogs CDR3 proteins one per entry, DNA excluded. The table gives a few hundred thousand distinct CDR3 sequences; the top ten clones make up 0.3% to 0.45% of it. The sequencing input was blood T cells: a sorted CD56 or NKG2C T cell subset, CD4+ or CD8+ T cells, or bulk PBMC T cells (not recorded which). The chain joins TRBV6-5 to TRBJ2-7; no DNA is available, so the TRBD1 call from TCRdb remains unchecked. The sequence was collected from a man younger than 35 in good health. CDR3: CASRRQGGEQYF.